This T cell receptor beta chain was profiled in a study of blood T cell repertoires in COVID-19. Across the whole study: Acute-phase and convalescent COVID-19 samples originated in the United States, Italy and Spain.

Produced via immunoSEQ multiplex PCR; TCRdb's table is partial and in-frame only. The sample lists a few hundred thousand clones, 90% occurring once. Germline V gene lookup returns CDR1 LNHDA and CDR2 SQIVND (reference sequence). The CDR3 contains 17 residues. V was pared by 3 bases and J by 5 bases, with 20 bases between. The chain combines TRBV19 with TRBJ1-5; possibly TRBD1 for D (5 bases). Material for sequencing was peripheral blood. This clonotype originated in a woman aged 30 to 39 with COVID-19, enrolled during active disease. CDR3 sequence: CASSINGASVPHQPQHF. In nucleotides, the CDR3 is TGTGCCAGTAGTATTAATGGGGCCTCAGTCCCCCATCAGCCCCAGCATTTT.